The clone carrying this T cell receptor (beta chain) turned up a few times. Its antigen is undetermined. Germline CDR1 and CDR2: SGHVS and FNYEAQ. The CDR3 has 13 residues. With 5 bases removed from V and 3 bases from J, the gap between germline ends came to 11 bases. A universal primer binding site was introduced by template switching. The final cDNA contained unique molecular identifiers. TCRdb re-called the 5' RACE reads with MiXCR, one entry per CDR3 protein. The profile shows approximately 490,000 distinct CDR3 sequences, more than 20% of them singletons. This entry is derived from a study of identical twins. General observations from the study: Possibly, invariant MAIT and iNKT cells partly confounded zero-insertion analyses. For cord blood, abundant beta clonotypes had fewer insertions, unlike memory repertoires, which showed none.

The same data also went into a second study, on yellow fever vaccine responses in identical twins. In that study: After vaccination, twins' T cell response reportedly seemed partly convergent, partly personalized.

The chain has TRBV7-6 and TRBJ2-7; perhaps TRBD1 as D (6 bases). The sequence derives from a woman younger than 30 in good health. Sequenced input: CD4+ T cells sorted from blood. CDR3 sequence reads: CASSADRFYEQYV. CDR3 bases: TGTGCCAGCAGCGCGGACAGATTCTACGAGCAGTACGTC.